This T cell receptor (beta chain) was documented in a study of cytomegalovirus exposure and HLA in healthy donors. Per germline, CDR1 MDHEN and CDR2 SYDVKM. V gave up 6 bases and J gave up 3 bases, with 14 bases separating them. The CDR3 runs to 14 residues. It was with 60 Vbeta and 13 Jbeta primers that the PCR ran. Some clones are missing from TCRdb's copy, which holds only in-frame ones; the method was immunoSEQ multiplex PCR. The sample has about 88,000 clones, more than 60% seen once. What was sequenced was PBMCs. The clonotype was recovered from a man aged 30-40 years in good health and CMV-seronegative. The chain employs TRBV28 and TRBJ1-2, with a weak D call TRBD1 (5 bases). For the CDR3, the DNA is TGTGCCAGCAGGACCGGACAACGAGACTATGGCTACACCTTC. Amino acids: CASRTGQRDYGYTF.